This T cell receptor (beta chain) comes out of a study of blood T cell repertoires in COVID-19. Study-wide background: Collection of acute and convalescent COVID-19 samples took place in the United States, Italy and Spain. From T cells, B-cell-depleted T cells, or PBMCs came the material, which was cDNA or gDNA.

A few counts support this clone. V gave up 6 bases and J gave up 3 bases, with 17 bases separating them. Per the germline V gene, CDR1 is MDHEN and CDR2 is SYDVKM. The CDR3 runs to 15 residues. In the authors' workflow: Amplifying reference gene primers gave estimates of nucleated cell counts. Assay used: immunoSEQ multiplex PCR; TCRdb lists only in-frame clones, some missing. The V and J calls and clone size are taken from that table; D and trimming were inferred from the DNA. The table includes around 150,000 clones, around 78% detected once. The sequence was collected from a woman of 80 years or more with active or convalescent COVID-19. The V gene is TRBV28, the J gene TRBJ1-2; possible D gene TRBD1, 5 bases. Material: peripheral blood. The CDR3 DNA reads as TGTGCCAGCAGCCCCTTTAGGGGATTGGACTATGGCTACACCTTC. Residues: CASSPFRGLDYGYTF.